This is a list of T cell receptor beta chains from one sample in a study of blood T cell repertoires in COVID-19. Data came from immunoSEQ multiplex PCR; TCRdb stores just in-frame clones and leaves some out. Of roughly 200,000 clones listed, about four fifths are singletons. Sequenced input: peripheral blood. Receptors were obtained from a woman aged 65 to 85 with active or convalescent COVID-19. CDR3s include the opening cysteine and the closing phenylalanine or tryptophan.

V	J	CDR3
TRBV5-6	TRBJ1-5	CASSFRTGNPVNQPQHF
TRBV2	TRBJ2-7	CASRNLAESYEQYF
TRBV7-3	TRBJ2-3	CASSRHGQGGDTQYF
TRBV10-1	TRBJ2-2	CATSSSLAGELFF
TRBV5-4	TRBJ1-1	CASSLGDRAITEAFF
TRBV11-1	TRBJ1-2	CASSFRQGHYGYTF
TRBV5-4	TRBJ2-5	CASSAQGQGTQYF
TRBV11-2	TRBJ1-1	CASSPRAGNTEAFF
TRBV7-9	TRBJ1-6	CASSSGGQARINSPLHF
TRBV14	TRBJ1-4	CASSQVRPTGRLEKLFF
TRBV5-6	TRBJ1-3	CASSPWATLSSGNTIYF
TRBV6-5	TRBJ1-2	CATRTGGYGYTF
TRBV7-3	TRBJ2-2	CASSFGVNTGELFF
TRBV3-1/TRBV3-2	TRBJ1-3	CASSRTRGPGNTIYF
TRBV9	TRBJ2-7	CASSVGVLADEQYF
TRBV6-5	TRBJ2-6	CASSYSSGANVLTF
TRBV28	TRBJ2-1	CASGAGYNEQFF
TRBV30	TRBJ2-5	CAWSEGSGGGETQYF
TRBV6-5	TRBJ2-1	CASRDSLNEQFF
TRBV28	TRBJ2-1	CASSLGGGGPNEQFF
TRBV5-4	TRBJ2-3	CASSLLLATDTQYF
TRBV2	TRBJ2-2	CASSAVITSGRPGELFF
TRBV18	TRBJ1-4	CASSPPGQETATNEKLFF
TRBV19	TRBJ1-1	CASSTTGAGNTEAFF
TRBV18	TRBJ1-1	CASSPATGRGTEAFF
TRBV27	TRBJ1-6	CASGGTGAVGSPLHF
TRBV11-3	TRBJ2-7	CASSLRGEQYF
TRBV4-1	TRBJ2-5	CASSTQGSGETQYF
TRBV2	TRBJ2-3	CASSLMGRSSTDTQYF
TRBV5-1	TRBJ2-7	CASSLPGTGVREQYF
TRBV5-1	TRBJ2-2	CASSLAVAANTGELFF
TRBV7-8	TRBJ1-1	CASSRQGALNTEAFF
TRBV19	TRBJ2-5	CASSPGTRNGVSQYF
TRBV23-1	TRBJ2-5	CASSQLRLGGRGETQYF
TRBV6-5	TRBJ2-3	CASSSTGVSDTQYF
TRBV6-1	TRBJ2-3	CASSEGLAGGSDTQYF
TRBV21-1	TRBJ2-2	CASSKVELLNTGELFF
TRBV19	TRBJ2-1	CASSIRNYNEQFF
TRBV5-1	TRBJ2-1	CASSPRGQGIDEQFF
TRBV28	TRBJ1-6	CASSRQGASGSPLHF
TRBV14	TRBJ1-2	CASSQGGTAMRYGYTF
TRBV2	TRBJ2-3	CASSFRADSTDTQYF
TRBV7-8	TRBJ1-6	CASSLVGAADNSPLHF
TRBV5-4	TRBJ2-3	CASSLVASGRGDTQYF
TRBV15	TRBJ1-1	CATSRGHSNTEAFF
TRBV7-9	TRBJ2-1	CAVGGREGNNEQFF
TRBV19	TRBJ2-1	CASSALKAGGSYEQFF
TRBV24-1	TRBJ1-5	CATSSDRFNQPQHF
TRBV27	TRBJ2-7	CASSEERGPYEQYF
TRBV19	TRBJ2-7	CASSRTPSSYEQYF
TRBV7-2	TRBJ2-1	CASSKGGGSGRNNEQFF
TRBV25-1	TRBJ1-5	CASRQTGANQPQHF
TRBV5-4	TRBJ2-2	CASSFGQEYTGELFF
TRBV28	TRBJ2-7	CASSLGSGSYYEQYF
TRBV28	TRBJ1-2	CASDRGRGHGYTF